Sequencing of this T cell receptor (beta chain) was carried out in a study of blood T cells in healthy people across ages. Findings of the study overall: Unknown CMV status may confound age-related changes in expanded clones. One million T cells yielded diversity estimates that were considered underestimates.

Donors gave roughly 9.1 milliliters of peripheral blood apiece. Samples each yielded at least 5.5 micrograms of total RNA. Sample-barcoded 5' priming and a J-beta primer mix drove a second PCR of roughly 6 to 12 cycles. TCRdb re-called the 5' RACE reads with MiXCR, one entry per CDR3 protein. The data contain 1.8 million or so distinct CDR3 sequences, about 39% of them singletons. This clonotype was counted between two and nine times. Its antigen is as yet unknown. The CDR3 covers 17 residues. V was trimmed by 0 bases and J by 2 bases, leaving 19 bases between them. Germline V lookup: CDR1 SQVTM, CDR2 ANQGSEA.

The sequence was obtained from a human donor in good health. This rearrangement joins TRBV29-1 to TRBJ2-5, with D tentatively TRBD2 (5 bases). The sample comprised blood. This CDR3 is CSVEDAFNVEGQETQYF. CDR3 coding DNA: TGCAGCGTTGAAGATGCTTTTAACGTTGAGGGTCAAGAGACCCAGTACTTC. Filled out from reference TRBV29-1 and TRBJ2-5, the complete variable domain reads SAVISQKPSRDICQRGTSLTIQCQVDSQVTMMFWYRQQPGQSLTLIATANQGSEATYESGFVIDKFPISRPNLTFSTLTVSNMSPEDSSIYLCSVEDAFNVEGQETQYFGPGTRLLVL.